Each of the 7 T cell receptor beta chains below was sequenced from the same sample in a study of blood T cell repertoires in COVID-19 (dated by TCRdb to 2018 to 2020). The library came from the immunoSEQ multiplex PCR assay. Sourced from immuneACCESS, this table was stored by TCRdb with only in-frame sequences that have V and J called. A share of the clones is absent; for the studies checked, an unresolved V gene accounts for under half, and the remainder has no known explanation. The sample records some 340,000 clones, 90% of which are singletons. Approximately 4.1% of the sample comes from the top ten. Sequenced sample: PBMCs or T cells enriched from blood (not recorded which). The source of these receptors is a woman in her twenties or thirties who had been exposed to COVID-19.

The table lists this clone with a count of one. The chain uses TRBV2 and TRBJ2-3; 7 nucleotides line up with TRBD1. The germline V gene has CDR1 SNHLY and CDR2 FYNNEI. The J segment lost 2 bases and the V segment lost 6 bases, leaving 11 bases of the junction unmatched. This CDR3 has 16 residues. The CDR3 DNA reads TGTGCCAGCAGGGGGGACAGCTTTCCCTTCACAGATACGCAGTATTTT. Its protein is CASRGDSFPFTDTQYF. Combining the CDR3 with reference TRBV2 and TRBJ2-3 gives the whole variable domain EPEVTQTPSHQVTQMGQEVILRCVPISNHLYFYWYRQILGQKVEFLVSFYNNEISEKSEIFDDQFSVERPDGSNFTLKIRSTKLEDSAMYFCASRGDSFPFTDTQYFGPGTRLTVL.

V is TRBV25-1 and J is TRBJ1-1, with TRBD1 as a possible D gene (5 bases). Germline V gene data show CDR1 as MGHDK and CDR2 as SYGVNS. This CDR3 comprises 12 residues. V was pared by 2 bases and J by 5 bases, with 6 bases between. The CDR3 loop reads CASSEGGTEAFF. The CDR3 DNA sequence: TGTGCCAGCAGTGAAGGGGGGACTGAAGCTTTCTTT.

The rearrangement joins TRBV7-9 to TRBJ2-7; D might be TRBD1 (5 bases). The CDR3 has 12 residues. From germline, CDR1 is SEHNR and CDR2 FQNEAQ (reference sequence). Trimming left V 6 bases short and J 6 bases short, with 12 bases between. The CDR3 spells CASRPERGEQYF. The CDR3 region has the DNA TGTGCCAGCAGGCCCGAAAGGGGCGAGCAGTACTTC. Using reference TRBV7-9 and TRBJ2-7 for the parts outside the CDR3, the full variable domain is DTGVSQNPRHKITKRGQNVTFRCDPISEHNRLYWYRQTLGQGPEFLTYFQNEAQLEKSRLLSDRFSAERPKGSFSTLEIQRTEQGDSAMYLCASRPERGEQYFGPGTRLTVT.

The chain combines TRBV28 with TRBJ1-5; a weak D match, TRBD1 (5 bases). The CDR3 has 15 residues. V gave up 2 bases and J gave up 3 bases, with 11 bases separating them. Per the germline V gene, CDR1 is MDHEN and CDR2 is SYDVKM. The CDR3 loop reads CASSLGALTNQPQHF. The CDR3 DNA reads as TGTGCCAGCAGTTTAGGGGCGTTGACCAATCAGCCCCAGCATTTT.

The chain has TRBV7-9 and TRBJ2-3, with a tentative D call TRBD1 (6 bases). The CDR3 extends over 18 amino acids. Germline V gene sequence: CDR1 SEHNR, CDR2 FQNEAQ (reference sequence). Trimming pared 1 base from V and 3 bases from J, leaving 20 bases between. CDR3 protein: CASSLGRTGRGRTDTQYF. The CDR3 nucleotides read TGTGCCAGCAGCTTAGGAAGAACGGGAAGGGGGAGAACAGATACGCAGTATTTT.

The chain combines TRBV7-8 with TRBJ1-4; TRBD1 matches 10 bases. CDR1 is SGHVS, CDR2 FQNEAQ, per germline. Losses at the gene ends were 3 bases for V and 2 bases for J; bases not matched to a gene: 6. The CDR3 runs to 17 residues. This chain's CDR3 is CASSFDRGLSTNEKLFF. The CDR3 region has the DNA TGTGCCAGCAGCTTTGACAGGGGGCTTTCGACTAATGAAAAACTGTTTTTT.

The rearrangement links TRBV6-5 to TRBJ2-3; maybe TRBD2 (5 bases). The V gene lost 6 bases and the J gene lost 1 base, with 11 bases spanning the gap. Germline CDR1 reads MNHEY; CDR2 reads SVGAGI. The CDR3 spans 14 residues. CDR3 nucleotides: TGTGCCAGCAGGAGGGCCCTAGGCACAGATACGCAGTATTTT. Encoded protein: CASRRALGTDTQYF.